These T cell receptor beta chains were read from a single sample in a study of blood T cell repertoires in COVID-19. The table came from immunoSEQ multiplex PCR; TCRdb's copy has only in-frame clones and leaves some out. Among roughly 250,000 clones listed, about 85% were seen once. Sequencing was performed on peripheral blood. These TCRs come from a man in his forties with acute or convalescent COVID-19. CDR3s include the opening cysteine and the closing phenylalanine or tryptophan. A D gene is named only where the DNA matches it firmly. The size entry is marked missing in some rows and otherwise reads once, few, many or a size class.

J: TRBJ1-2
V: TRBV9
D: TRBD1
size: few
DNA: TGTGCCAGCAGCGTGTCGCCGGGACAGCATTATGGCTACACCTTC
CDR3: CASSVSPGQHYGYTF

J: TRBJ2-3
V: TRBV7-8
D: NA
size: NA
DNA: TGTGCCAGCAGCTTAGTCGGGGGTAGCACAGATACGCAGTATTTT
CDR3: CASSLVGGSTDTQYF

J: TRBJ2-3
V: TRBV5-4
D: TRBD2
size: NA
DNA: TGTGCCAGCAGCTTAGCGGGGGGGCGGACAGATACGCAGTATTTT
CDR3: CASSLAGGRTDTQYF

J: TRBJ1-5
V: TRBV3-1/TRBV3-2
D: TRBD1
size: NA
DNA: TGTGCCAGCAGCCACGACAGGGGGCGTCAGCCCCAGCATTTT
CDR3: CASSHDRGRQPQHF

J: TRBJ1-1
V: TRBV9
D: NA
size: NA
DNA: TGTGCCAGCAGAGCTTCTCGGTCCTTGAACACTGAAGCTTTCTTT
CDR3: CASRASRSLNTEAFF

J: TRBJ1-4
V: TRBV19
D: NA
size: few
DNA: TGTGCCAGTTATGGTAGCGCTAATGAAAAACTGTTTTTT
CDR3: CASYGSANEKLFF

J: TRBJ1-2
V: TRBV19
D: TRBD1
size: NA
DNA: TGTGCCACAGGAGCGACAGGGAACTATGGCTACACCTTC
CDR3: CATGATGNYGYTF

J: TRBJ2-3
V: TRBV10-3
D: TRBD1
size: NA
DNA: TGTGCCATAGGACAGGCAAAAGATACGCAGTATTTT
CDR3: CAIGQAKDTQYF

J: TRBJ1-3
V: TRBV4-1
D: NA
size: NA
DNA: TGCGCCAGCAGCCAAGATCAGGGAACTGGAAACACCATATATTTT
CDR3: CASSQDQGTGNTIYF

J: TRBJ2-1
V: TRBV5-6
D: TRBD1
size: NA
DNA: TGTGCCAGCAGCCTTGCATGGACAGGGCGGTCCAATGAGCAGTTCTTC
CDR3: CASSLAWTGRSNEQFF

J: TRBJ1-2
V: TRBV5-1
D: TRBD1
size: once
DNA: TGCGCCAGCAGGGCAGGGGGTGTTTATGGCTACACCTTC
CDR3: CASRAGGVYGYTF

J: TRBJ1-5
V: TRBV19
D: NA
size: NA
DNA: TGTGCCAGTAGTATATCCCTCAGGGGTGGCAATCAGCCCCAGCATTTT
CDR3: CASSISLRGGNQPQHF

J: TRBJ1-1
V: TRBV5-1
D: TRBD1
size: NA
DNA: TGCGCCAGCAGCTCGGGACAGGGGTTGGGAGCTTTCTTT
CDR3: CASSSGQGLGAFF

J: TRBJ1-1
V: TRBV9
D: TRBD1
size: NA
DNA: TGTGCCAGCGCACTAGACCAGCTTGACAGGGCGAGTGAAGGAACTGAAGCTTTCTTT
CDR3: CASALDQLDRASEGTEAFF

J: TRBJ1-3
V: TRBV3-1/TRBV3-2
D: TRBD1
size: NA
DNA: TGTGCCAGCAGCCCTCGGGACAGGGCAAAAATCTCTGGAAACACCATATATTTT
CDR3: CASSPRDRAKISGNTIYF

J: TRBJ1-1
V: TRBV3-1/TRBV3-2
D: NA
size: NA
DNA: TGTGCCAGCAGCCAAAGACAGTCGACTGAAGCTTTCTTT
CDR3: CASSQRQSTEAFF

J: TRBJ2-4
V: TRBV5-8
D: NA
size: NA
DNA: TGTGCCAGCAGCTTCAATCATGGCCGGGTTTTAAACATTCAGTACTTC
CDR3: CASSFNHGRVLNIQYF

J: TRBJ1-6
V: TRBV2
D: NA
size: NA
DNA: TGTGCCAGCAAACAGGGTAAAGGTTCACCCCTCCACTTT
CDR3: CASKQGKGSPLHF

J: TRBJ2-5
V: TRBV6-2/TRBV6-3
D: NA
size: NA
DNA: TGTGCCAGCAGTTTCCTCGAGACCCAGTACTTC
CDR3: CASSFLETQYF

J: TRBJ1-1
V: TRBV28
D: NA
size: NA
DNA: TGTGCCAGCACCGTCGGGGGTAAGAACACTGAAGCTTTCTTT
CDR3: CASTVGGKNTEAFF

J: TRBJ1-5
V: TRBV12-3/TRBV12-4
D: NA
size: NA
DNA: TGTGCCAGCTCACGGGATAGCAATCAGCCCCAGCATTTT
CDR3: CASSRDSNQPQHF

J: TRBJ1-1
V: TRBV21-1
D: NA
size: NA
DNA: TGTGCCAGCAGCATCTCCCAGGGCCGGACTGAAGCTTTCTTT
CDR3: CASSISQGRTEAFF

J: TRBJ1-1
V: TRBV5-6
D: NA
size: NA
DNA: TGTGCCAGCAGTCGGGGGTTTTGGGGGTTGGAAGGTGAAGCTTTCTTT
CDR3: CASSRGFWGLEGEAFF

J: TRBJ1-2
V: TRBV12-1
D: NA
size: NA
DNA: TGTGCCAGCAGCCCTGACAAGGAAGCCGGCTACACCTTC
CDR3: CASSPDKEAGYTF

J: TRBJ1-1
V: TRBV28
D: TRBD1
size: NA
DNA: TGTGCCAGCAGCCTCCACAGGGGACCGAACACTGAAGCTTTCTTT
CDR3: CASSLHRGPNTEAFF

J: TRBJ1-2
V: TRBV29-1
D: NA
size: NA
DNA: TGCAGCGTTCAAAAGACAGAGTCTAACTATGGCTACACCTTC
CDR3: CSVQKTESNYGYTF

J: TRBJ2-7
V: TRBV15
D: TRBD2
size: NA
DNA: TGTGCCACCAGCAGAGTACGGGGGGGGTCACTCGAGCAGTACTTC
CDR3: CATSRVRGGSLEQYF

J: TRBJ1-2
V: TRBV27
D: NA
size: NA
DNA: TGTGCCAGCAGTTTATCTGGGGGCGAGAACTATGGCTACACCTTC
CDR3: CASSLSGGENYGYTF

J: TRBJ2-1
V: TRBV27
D: TRBD1
size: NA
DNA: TGTGCCAGCACTCGGACAGGGATGTACAATGAGCAGTTCTTC
CDR3: CASTRTGMYNEQFF

J: TRBJ1-2
V: TRBV5-8
D: NA
size: NA
DNA: TGTGCCAGCAGCTTGGCCGTCACAGGGTCGAGAGGCTACACCTTC
CDR3: CASSLAVTGSRGYTF

J: TRBJ2-2
V: TRBV5-5
D: NA
size: NA
DNA: TGTGCCAGCAGCCCAAGGGCAGGACAGAACACCGGGGAGCTGTTTTTT
CDR3: CASSPRAGQNTGELFF

J: TRBJ2-2
V: TRBV7-6
D: NA
size: NA
DNA: TGTGCCAGCAGCTTACCAAAGGACAGCACGAACACCGGGGAGCTGTTTTTT
CDR3: CASSLPKDSTNTGELFF

J: TRBJ1-6
V: TRBV5-1
D: TRBD1
size: once
DNA: TGCGCCAGCAGCTTGGGACAGGGGGAATCACCCCTCCACTTT
CDR3: CASSLGQGESPLHF

J: TRBJ2-5
V: TRBV7-9
D: TRBD2
size: NA
DNA: TGTGCCAGCAGCCTAATAGCGGGAAGACAGGAGACCCAGTACTTC
CDR3: CASSLIAGRQETQYF

J: TRBJ2-3
V: TRBV24-1
D: NA
size: NA
DNA: TGTGCCACCAGTGAAGCACTAGAGACAGATACGCAGTATTTT
CDR3: CATSEALETDTQYF

J: TRBJ2-1
V: TRBV7-6
D: TRBD1
size: NA
DNA: TGTGCCAGCAGCTCTCCGGGACAGGGGATCTCCTACAATGAGCAGTTCTTC
CDR3: CASSSPGQGISYNEQFF

J: TRBJ1-2
V: TRBV5-6
D: TRBD1
size: NA
DNA: TGTGCCAGCAGCTCGACAGGGCCTGAGGGCTACACCTTC
CDR3: CASSSTGPEGYTF

J: TRBJ1-1
V: TRBV6-5
D: TRBD1
size: NA
DNA: TGTGCCAGCAGTTCACTGTTGGAAAAGGACAGGGGGCGAGCTTTCTTT
CDR3: CASSSLLEKDRGRAFF

J: TRBJ1-1
V: TRBV29-1
D: NA
size: NA
DNA: TGCAGCGTTGCCCCCCGGAGGGACACTGAAGCTTTCTTT
CDR3: CSVAPRRDTEAFF

J: TRBJ2-2
V: TRBV5-4
D: NA
size: NA
DNA: TGTGCCAGCAGCTTGGCCCTACCTAACACCGGGGAGCTGTTTTTT
CDR3: CASSLALPNTGELFF

J: TRBJ1-5
V: TRBV28
D: NA
size: NA
DNA: TGTGCCAGCAGTAGGGGACTTCTCCCTTATAGCAATCAGCCCCAGCATTTT
CDR3: CASSRGLLPYSNQPQHF

J: TRBJ1-5
V: TRBV19
D: TRBD1
size: NA
DNA: TGTGCCAGTAGTATAGGAGGACAGGGCGGCCAGCCCCAGCATTTT
CDR3: CASSIGGQGGQPQHF

J: TRBJ1-2
V: TRBV5-4
D: NA
size: NA
DNA: TGTGCCAGCAGCATACTGGACAGACCGGATCGAGGCTACACCTTC
CDR3: CASSILDRPDRGYTF

J: TRBJ2-1
V: TRBV2
D: NA
size: once
DNA: TGTGCCAGCAGTGATATCCTTTACAATGAGCAGTTCTTC
CDR3: CASSDILYNEQFF

J: TRBJ1-2
V: TRBV6-2/TRBV6-3
D: NA
size: NA
DNA: TGTGCCAGCAGTTTTTTGAGTACTAACTATGGCTACACCTTC
CDR3: CASSFLSTNYGYTF

J: TRBJ1-6
V: TRBV2
D: NA
size: once
DNA: TGTGCCAGCAGCAGGGAGGGCAACGCTTCACCCCTCCACTTT
CDR3: CASSREGNASPLHF

J: TRBJ1-1
V: TRBV11-2
D: NA
size: NA
DNA: TGTGCCAGCAGCTTAGGCGGCACCATGAACACTGAAGCTTTCTTT
CDR3: CASSLGGTMNTEAFF

J: TRBJ2-1
V: TRBV7-2
D: NA
size: NA
DNA: TGTGCCAGCAGCTTAGTGTGGTTGGAGGATTATGAGCAGTTCTTC
CDR3: CASSLVWLEDYEQFF

J: TRBJ1-1
V: TRBV10-3
D: NA
size: NA
DNA: TGTGCCATCGGGGGGGCCACTGAAGCTTTCTTT
CDR3: CAIGGATEAFF

J: TRBJ1-2
V: TRBV5-5
D: TRBD1
size: NA
DNA: TGTGCCAGCAGCTTGGAGCTGGGACAGGGAAAGAACACCTTC
CDR3: CASSLELGQGKNTF

J: TRBJ1-5
V: TRBV7-9
D: TRBD1
size: NA
DNA: TGTGCCAGCAGCCCTGGACAGGGTTGGCAGCCCCAGCATTTT
CDR3: CASSPGQGWQPQHF